The clone carrying this T cell receptor beta chain was detected many times. The antigen is undetermined. These data originate in a study of neurological immune-mediated disorders. cDNA was made by 5'RACE with 10-nucleotide random UMIs. TCRdb redid the calling of the 5' RACE reads with MiXCR, one entry per CDR3 protein. The table lists approximately 47,000 distinct CDR3 sequences, approximately 11% of them singletons. Noted time point: longitudinal time-point 3. General study findings and limits: HTLV-1-associated myelopathy showed the most TCR clonal expansion; multiple sclerosis the least, below healthy controls.

The sample comprised PBMCs. This receptor was taken from a male donor with HTLV-1-associated myelopathy (HAM/TSP).

As DNA, the CDR3 is TGTGCCAGCAGCTTAAAGCTAGCGGATAGCACAGATACGCAGTATTTT. It translates to CASSLKLADSTDTQYF. The gene calls are TRBV7-9 and TRBJ2-3, with 7 bases matching TRBD2. V trimming: 2 bases; J trimming: 0 bases; junction bases outside the gene matches: 5. Germline values: CDR1 SEHNR, CDR2 FQNEAQ (reference sequence). The CDR3 spans 16 residues.